One and the same sample provided the 26 T cell receptor beta chains below, sequenced in a study of T cell responses to AZD1222 COVID-19 vaccine. Sequenced by immunoSEQ multiplex PCR; TCRdb stores in-frame clones only, minus some. The data hold 95,000 to 150,000 clones, with around 83% observed a single time. The input for sequencing was peripheral blood, taken 28 days after the second AZD1222 dose. The receptors shown here come from an adult who received the AZD1222 COVID-19 vaccine.

The rearrangement joins TRBV30 to TRBJ1-6; no reliable D call. CDR3 size: 13 residues. The V gene's germline CDR1 is GTSNPN and CDR2 SVGIG (reference sequence). The V gene lost 4 bases and the J gene lost 6 bases, with 10 bases spanning the gap. CDR3 sequence (DNA): TGTGCCTGGATCACAGCCGGTAATTCACCCCTCCACTTT. Protein product: CAWITAGNSPLHF.

This clone was seen more than once but under ten times. The CDR3: CASNAGVHSPLHF. CDR3 nucleotides: TGTGCCAGCAACGCAGGAGTGCATTCACCCCTCCACTTT. The rearrangement uses TRBV4-2 and TRBJ1-6; D gene uncertain. The CDR3 extends over 13 amino acids. The germline gives CDR1 LGHNA, CDR2 YNFKEQ. Deletions cut 7 bases from V and 8 bases from J, with 12 bases between.

V and J are TRBV7-2 and TRBJ1-6; D gene unclear. The CDR3 spans 14 residues. Trimming took off 0 bases at V and 7 bases at J, with 7 bases between the two ends. Germline-derived CDR1 and CDR2 are SGHTA and FQGNSA. The CDR3 loop is CASSLAVGNSPLHF. DNA for the CDR3: TGTGCCAGCAGCTTAGCAGTAGGGAATTCACCCCTCCACTTT. Based on the CDR3 plus reference TRBV7-2 and TRBJ1-6, the full variable domain is GAGVSQSPSNKVTEKGKDVELRCDPISGHTALYWYRQSLGQGLEFLIYFQGNSAPDKSGLPSDRFSAERTGGSVSTLTIQRTQQEDSAVYLCASSLAVGNSPLHFGNGTRLTVT.

A note on this clone: The germline gene is not matched at one end of the junction; a read error may be the cause. The CDR3 DNA reads TGCGCCAGCAGTGAGCCCGGGGGCTATAGCAATCAGCCCCAACATTTT. It is translated as CASSEPGGYSNQPQHF. This chain links TRBV10-1 with TRBJ1-5; D might be TRBD1 (6 bases). CDR1 is WNHNN and CDR2 is SYGVQD in the germline V gene (reference sequence). The CDR3 runs 16 residues.

The chain couples TRBV3-1 (or the pseudogene TRBV3-2) to TRBJ1-5, with a tentative D call TRBD1 (5 bases). Trimming removed 1 base from V and 6 bases from J, with 10 bases in between. The CDR3 runs to 14 residues. The germline V gene encodes CDR1 LGHDT and CDR2 YNNKEL (reference sequence). The CDR3 sequence is CASSQGVGGQPQHF. CDR3 in DNA: TGTGCCAGCAGCCAAGGGGTGGGGGGTCAGCCCCAGCATTTT.

The V call is TRBV6-5, the J call TRBJ1-2; unclear D gene. The germline V and J ends were trimmed by 0 bases and 1 base, with 9 bases remaining between them. Germline CDR1 and CDR2: MNHEY and SVGAGI. The CDR3 loop spans 15 amino acids. The CDR3 is CASSYSYSYNYGYTF. The DNA of the CDR3 is TGTGCCAGCAGTTACTCTTACAGTTATAACTATGGCTACACCTTC.

The CDR3 here is CASSQNVGTNEKLFF. In nucleotides, the CDR3 is TGTGCCAGCAGCCAGAACGTGGGGACTAATGAAAAACTGTTTTTT. The chain combines TRBV14 with TRBJ1-4, with unresolved D. V lost 3 bases and J 2 bases, leaving 10 bases between the germline ends. Germline CDR1 SGHDN, CDR2 FVKESK. This CDR3 is built from 15 residues.

The chain has TRBV15 and TRBJ1-4, with 10 nucleotides matching TRBD1. Trimming removed 2 bases from V and 8 bases from J; junction bases left unmatched: 5. From germline, CDR1 is LNHNV and CDR2 YYDKDF (reference sequence). The CDR3 has 15 amino acids. The chain's CDR3 is CATSRRTGGREKLFF. CDR3 in DNA: TGTGCCACCAGCAGAAGGACAGGGGGGAGGGAAAAACTGTTTTTT.

The chain recombines TRBV18 with TRBJ2-7, with D possibly being TRBD1 (6 bases). CDR1 KGHSH and CDR2 LQKENI come from the germline V gene. V lost 6 bases to trimming and J lost 2 bases, with 17 bases between them. The CDR3 is 15 residues long. The CDR3 nucleotides are TGTGCCAGCTCCCTCGAACAGGGTAGCGCCTACGAGCAGTACTTC. This sequence encodes CASSLEQGSAYEQYF.

This rearrangement joins TRBV11-2 to TRBJ1-1, with unresolved D. The CDR3 has 15 amino acids. The V gene lost 5 bases and the J gene lost 4 bases, with 17 bases spanning the gap. Germline values: CDR1 SGHAT, CDR2 FQNNGV. In DNA, the CDR3 is TGTGCCAGCAGCGAATGGATGGAGCGGGGCACTGAAGCTTTCTTT. This translates into CASSEWMERGTEAFF.

The table lists this clone with a count of one. The chain links TRBV6-1 to TRBJ2-7; D remains ambiguous. Trimming pared 0 bases from V and 5 bases from J, leaving 23 bases between. The CDR3 is 18 residues long. Per germline, CDR1 MNHNS and CDR2 SASEGT. The CDR3 DNA follows: TGTGCCAGCAGTGAAGCGCTGGTCACCGGGTCCAAAAGGAACGAGCAGTACTTC. Amino acid sequence: CASSEALVTGSKRNEQYF.

The J gene is TRBJ1-5, the V gene TRBV28, with 8 bases identical to TRBD1. This CDR3 has 14 residues. Per germline, CDR1 MDHEN and CDR2 SYDVKM. The V and J ends lost 6 bases and 0 bases, in that order; junction bases with no gene match: 1. This chain's CDR3 is CASRGTGSNQPQHF. The CDR3 region has the DNA TGTGCCAGCAGGGGGACAGGTAGCAATCAGCCCCAGCATTTT.

In this sample, this clone turned up once. V usage is TRBV5-1 and J usage is TRBJ1-4, with 8 bases lining up with TRBD1. Germline values: CDR1 SGHRS, CDR2 YFSETQ. CDR3 length: 16 amino acids. V shed 3 bases, J shed 8 bases, and the junction held 12 bases outside the gene matches. The CDR3 DNA sequence: TGCGCCAGCAGCTCAGGGGGCGCTGGTCGAGACGAAAAACTGTTTTTT. This gives the protein CASSSGGAGRDEKLFF.

The CDR3 is CASGREYYEQYF. DNA of the CDR3: TGTGCCAGTGGACGGGAATACTACGAGCAGTACTTC. The chain couples TRBV7-9 to TRBJ2-7; D possibly corresponds to TRBD2 (5 bases). The V end lost 9 bases, the J end lost 3 bases, and 12 bases lay between the germline ends. CDR1 and CDR2 from the germline V gene are SEHNR and FQNEAQ (reference sequence). This CDR3 spans 12 amino acids. Filled out from reference TRBV7-9 and TRBJ2-7, the complete variable domain reads DTGVSQNPRHKITKRGQNVTFRCDPISEHNRLYWYRQTLGQGPEFLTYFQNEAQLEKSRLLSDRFSAERPKGSFSTLEIQRTEQGDSAMYLCASGREYYEQYFGPGTRLTVT.

This chain links TRBV27 with TRBJ2-3, with a tentative D call TRBD1 (5 bases). Trimming took 8 bases from V and 2 from J, leaving 11 bases between them. Per germline, CDR1 MNHEY and CDR2 SMNVEV (reference sequence). This CDR3 is built from 13 residues. The CDR3: CASQRQTTDTQYF. In nucleotides, the CDR3 is TGTGCCAGCCAAAGACAGACCACAGATACGCAGTATTTT.

A note on this clone: Distinct nucleotide sequences in the sample also encode this CDR3. The rearrangement links TRBV5-1 to TRBJ1-4, with 10 bases fitting TRBD1. The CDR3 is 14 amino acids. V lost 2 bases to trimming and J lost 6 bases; unmatched junction nucleotides: 1. Germline lookup yields CDR1 SGHRS and CDR2 YFSETQ. This CDR3 reads CASSFGTGDEKLFF. The CDR3 nucleotides read TGCGCCAGCAGCTTTGGGACAGGGGATGAAAAACTGTTTTTT.

This chain's CDR3 is CATSREWGQGAPWYGYTF. The DNA for the CDR3 is TGTGCCACCAGCAGAGAATGGGGACAGGGGGCCCCTTGGTATGGCTACACCTTC. The chain is built from TRBV15 and TRBJ1-2, with 12 bases identical to TRBD1. Germline values: CDR1 LNHNV, CDR2 YYDKDF (reference sequence). There are 18 residues in the CDR3. J lost 5 bases, V lost 0 bases, and 10 bases had no gene match.

The chain has TRBV3-1 (or the pseudogene TRBV3-2) and TRBJ1-2; no reliable D call. Germline V gives CDR1 LGHDT, CDR2 YNNKEL (reference sequence). The CDR3 contains 14 residues. V lost 4 bases and J lost 4, with 13 bases in between. The CDR3 protein is CASSPRTGSYGYTF. The CDR3 region has the DNA TGTGCCAGCAGCCCCAGGACGGGCAGCTATGGCTACACCTTC.

CDR3 bases: TGCGCCAGCAGCGGAACACAGGGGGCAAGTGAAGCTTTCTTT. Residues: CASSGTQGASEAFF. The chain joins TRBV5-1 to TRBJ1-1; TRBD1 aligns across 9 bases. The trim removed 4 bases at V and 7 bases at J, leaving 8 bases unmatched. This CDR3 comprises 14 residues. Germline V gene lookup returns CDR1 SGHRS and CDR2 YFSETQ.

This chain links TRBV28 with TRBJ1-2; 7 bases line up with TRBD1. Germline-derived CDR1 and CDR2 are MDHEN and SYDVKM. Unmatched junction bases numbered 11, after V lost 8 bases and J lost 8 bases. The CDR3 loop spans 13 amino acids. Written as DNA, the CDR3 is TGTGCCAGCTCACTAGGGACAGCCCGGGGCTACACCTTC. Protein product: CASSLGTARGYTF.

The chain joins TRBV9 to TRBJ1-4; 7 bases line up with TRBD1. Germline loops: CDR1 SGDLS, CDR2 YYNGEE. With V trimmed by 3 bases and J by 4 bases, 6 bases remained unmatched. The CDR3 is 15 residues long. CDR3 nucleotide sequence: TGTGCCAGCAGCGGATACGGGACAGTTAATGAAAAACTGTTTTTT. Translating gives CASSGYGTVNEKLFF.

V usage is TRBV7-2 and J usage is TRBJ2-7, with no clear D. Germline CDR1 and CDR2: SGHTA and FQGNSA. The CDR3 has 13 residues. Trimming shortened V by 0 bases and J by 6 bases, and 9 bases separated the two germline ends. CDR3 residues: CASSLATASEQYF. DNA of the CDR3: TGTGCCAGCAGCTTAGCCACAGCATCCGAGCAGTACTTC.

J is TRBJ1-1 and V is TRBV19, with a tentative D call TRBD1 (6 bases). The CDR3 has 13 amino acids. The V end was cut by 5 bases, the J end by 11 bases, with 18 bases between. CDR1 and CDR2 from the germline V gene are LNHDA and SQIVND (reference sequence). The CDR3 DNA reads TGTGCCAGTAGTGCCCGGGACATAGTATTTGCTTTCTTT. Its translation: CASSARDIVFAFF.

This chain connects TRBV7-9 to TRBJ1-3; D is unclear. This CDR3 has 14 residues. Germline V lookup: CDR1 SEHNR, CDR2 FQNEAQ (reference sequence). Trimming stripped 4 bases from V and 0 bases from J, with 7 bases between. CDR3 amino acids: CASSSWVSGNTIYF. In nucleotides, the CDR3 is TGTGCCAGCAGCTCGTGGGTCTCTGGAAACACCATATATTTT.

This clone has only a few counts. The rearrangement links TRBV24-1 to TRBJ2-2; possibly TRBD1 for D (8 bases). V lost 0 bases and J 4 bases, leaving 11 bases between the germline ends. The CDR3 length is 16 residues. The germline V gene encodes CDR1 KGHDR and CDR2 SFDVKD. The CDR3 DNA reads as TGTGCCACCAGTGATTTGAACAGGGGGGGCACCGGGGAGCTGTTTTTT. It codes for CATSDLNRGGTGELFF.

This clone was counted a single time. The V and J genes are TRBV6-2 or TRBV6-3 and TRBJ1-6, with a weak D call TRBD1 (6 bases). Per the germline V gene, CDR1 is MNHEY and CDR2 is SVGEGT. Trimming cost V 4 bases and J 8 bases, with 12 bases left between them. The CDR3 totals 14 residues. CDR3 in amino acids: CASSSTGYYSPLHF. CDR3 sequence (DNA): TGTGCCAGCAGTTCCACAGGGTACTATTCACCCCTCCACTTT.